This TCR beta chain comes out of a study of blood T cells in healthy people across ages. Whole-study findings and limits: Age brought a roughly linear fall in TCR beta diversity measured per million T cells.

About this clonotype itself: What it binds is not known.

Each donor had about 10 milliliters of peripheral blood drawn. A second PCR, run for 7 to 11 cycles, used a sample-barcoded 5' primer plus a J-beta primer mix. Template switching added a 12-random-nucleotide identifier to every cDNA molecule. No fewer than 3 million CDR3-containing paired-end reads came from each sample. TCRdb itself ran the 5' RACE reads through MiXCR, one entry per CDR3 protein. Of around 780,000 distinct CDR3 sequences listed, just over 55% were seen once; the top ten hold more than 25%. Per germline, CDR1 SGHTA and CDR2 FQGNSA. This CDR3 region has 15 residues. V trimming: 5 bases; J trimming: 8 bases; junction bases outside the gene matches: 5.

The gene calls are TRBV7-2 and TRBJ2-4; TRBD2 matches at 14 bases. The origin of this receptor is a man between 40 and 49 years old in good health. The specimen sequenced was blood. Written as DNA, the CDR3 is TGTGCCAGCAGCCTACCGGGACTAGCGGGGGACATTCAGTACTTC. Translation gives CASSLPGLAGDIQYF.